This TCR beta chain was sequenced during a study of glioma-infiltrating T cells after dendritic cell vaccination. Clones were sequenced by immunoSEQ multiplex PCR, and TCRdb holds only the in-frame ones, with some missing. The data hold tens of thousands of clones, with 70% to 90% observed a single time. Only patients with spare fresh-frozen tumor and over two years of follow-up were included. All glioblastoma patients lacked an isocitrate dehydrogenase mutation. V was pared by 6 bases and J by 7 bases, with 16 bases between. Germline CDR1 SQVTM, CDR2 ANQGSEA. The CDR3 length is 12 residues. The sequencing here drew on blood, taken before dendritic cell vaccination. The chain links TRBV29-1 to TRBJ2-7; a weak D match, TRBD2 (7 bases). The TCR originated in a human donor with glioblastoma. CDR3 sequence: CSVTAGAREQYF. The CDR3 bases are TGCAGCGTGACCGCGGGGGCGAGGGAGCAGTACTTC.